The rows below give T cell receptor beta chains drawn from one sample of a study of human T cells and chemical hapten exposure. TCRdb re-derived calls from the RACE reads in MiXCR, one entry per CDR3 protein. The table includes over 85,000 distinct CDR3 sequences, 9.5% to 14% detected once. This specimen was whole blood, taken in connection with sensitization to the hapten diphenylcyclopropenone (DPC). The receptors derive from a woman aged 55-70 years with alopecia areata. Some clones in this sample may be carry-over from other donors' samples. Both conserved end residues are part of each CDR3. Fields, in order: J gene, clone size, V gene, D gene, CDR3 protein, CDR3 DNA. A D gene is named only where the DNA matches it firmly. Size values are once, few and many counts, or a class for expanded clones, and some rows have none.

TRBJ1-5 many TRBV18 - CASSPAQGRNQPQHF TGTGCCAGCTCACCAGCGCAGGGCCGCAATCAGCCCCAGCATTTT
TRBJ1-1 many TRBV7-9 - CASSLNAGGGTEAFF TGTGCCAGCAGCTTAAACGCGGGGGGAGGGACTGAAGCTTTCTTT
TRBJ1-5 once TRBV29-1 - CSVGGPGGQPQHF TGCAGCGTTGGAGGACCAGGCGGGCAGCCCCAGCATTTT
TRBJ1-4 - TRBV14 TRBD1 CASSQGGQGAREKLFF TGTGCCAGCAGCCAAGGGGGACAGGGGGCGAGAGAAAAACTGTTTTTT
TRBJ2-3 many TRBV5-1 TRBD2 CASSSTMDGGAEYTQYF TGCGCCAGCAGCTCAACAATGGACGGGGGGGCCGAATATACGCAGTATTTT
TRBJ1-6 - TRBV27 - CASSWDGFYNSPLHF TGTGCCAGCAGTTGGGATGGTTTTTATAATTCACCCCTCCACTTT
TRBJ2-5 few TRBV5-1 TRBD2 CASSFVLAGGQETQYF TGCGCCAGCAGCTTCGTTCTAGCGGGGGGACAAGAGACCCAGTACTTC
TRBJ1-2 many TRBV6-6 - CASSLYSDGYTF TGTGCCAGCAGCCTCTACAGTGATGGCTACACCTTC
TRBJ1-2 many TRBV2 TRBD1 CASLPGTATYGYTF TGTGCCAGCCTCCCCGGGACAGCAACCTATGGCTACACCTTC
TRBJ2-7 many TRBV11-2 TRBD1 CASSPMGQGTDEQYF TGTGCCAGCAGCCCGATGGGACAGGGGACTGACGAGCAGTACTTC